The 23 T cell receptor beta chains in this list originate from one sample, sequenced in a study of blood T cell repertoires in COVID-19. The protocol was immunoSEQ multiplex PCR, while the TCRdb copy is restricted to in-frame clones and leaves out a portion. The sample yields roughly 260,000 clones, 83% seen once. Sequenced sample: PBMCs or T cells enriched from blood (not recorded which). The receptors originated from a woman in her 40s who had been exposed to COVID-19.

Comment on this clone: The sample contains more than one DNA sequence encoding this CDR3. The rearrangement joins TRBV7-9 to TRBJ1-5; D may be TRBD1 (6 bases). Germline V CDR1 and CDR2: SEHNR, FQNEAQ (reference sequence). The length of the CDR3 is 14 residues. Trimming took off 1 base at V and 6 bases at J, with 10 bases between the two ends. DNA of the CDR3: TGTGCCAGCAGCTTAGGGCAGGGGCTTCAGCCCCAGCATTTT. Amino acids: CASSLGQGLQPQHF.

A single count supports this clone. The chain carries TRBV2 and TRBJ1-2, with 9 positions matching TRBD1. This CDR3 region has 14 residues. V lost 2 bases, J lost 6 bases, and 4 bases stayed unmatched. Germline V lookup: CDR1 SNHLY, CDR2 FYNNEI. The CDR3 protein is CASSESGQGDGYTF. The DNA for the CDR3 is TGTGCCAGCAGTGAATCGGGACAGGGCGATGGCTACACCTTC.

The J gene is TRBJ2-1, the V gene TRBV12-5, with TRBD2 identical over 11 bases. V was pared by 2 bases and J by 4 bases, with 4 bases of the junction left unmatched. The germline gives CDR1 LGHNT, CDR2 FRNRAP. This CDR3 spans 16 amino acids. The CDR3 spells CASGLHPSGGYNEQFF. The CDR3 nucleotides read TGTGCTAGTGGTTTGCACCCTAGCGGGGGGTACAATGAGCAGTTCTTC. The whole variable domain, filled in from reference TRBV12-5 and TRBJ2-1, reads DARVTQTPRHKVTEMGQEVTMRCQPILGHNTVFWYRQTMMQGLELLAYFRNRAPLDDSGMPKDRFSAEMPDATLATLKIQPSEPRDSAVYFCASGLHPSGGYNEQFFGPGTRLTVL.

This clone has only a few counts. The chain is built from TRBV11-3 and TRBJ1-5; unclear D gene. The CDR3 consists of 18 residues. In germline, CDR1 is SGHNT, CDR2 YENEEA. Trimming took off 3 bases at V and 0 bases at J, with 18 bases between the two ends. The CDR3 sequence is CASSFRYPIAYSNQPQHF. As DNA, the CDR3 is TGTGCCAGCAGCTTCCGGTACCCCATCGCTTATAGCAATCAGCCCCAGCATTTT.

This clone was seen a single time. The chain carries TRBV4-1 and TRBJ2-1; 10 bases map to TRBD2. V was clipped by 1 base and J by 5 bases; unmatched bases: 2. Per germline, CDR1 MGHRA and CDR2 YSYEKL. This CDR3 region has 15 residues. Here the CDR3 DNA reads TGCGCCAGCAGCCAAGGAAGCGGGGGGGACAATGAGCAGTTCTTC. Translation gives CASSQGSGGDNEQFF.

The count of this clone is one. The rearrangement links TRBV2 to TRBJ1-1, with 9 bases that match TRBD1. The J segment lost 5 bases and the V segment lost 8 bases, leaving 9 bases of the junction unmatched. CDR3 length: 14 amino acids. The germline gives CDR1 SNHLY, CDR2 FYNNEI. In nucleotides, the CDR3 is TGTGCCAGCCTCCGCGGACAGGGGCGAACTGAAGCTTTCTTT. This encodes CASLRGQGRTEAFF.

The chain links TRBV7-9 to TRBJ2-5, with TRBD2 matching 8 bases. CDR1 is SEHNR and CDR2 is FQNEAQ in the germline V gene (reference sequence). J was trimmed by 3 bases and V by 5 bases; bases with no gene match: 8. There are 15 residues in the CDR3. The CDR3 reads CASSRPGGQKETQYF. The CDR3 coding sequence is TGTGCCAGCAGCAGACCGGGGGGGCAGAAAGAGACCCAGTACTTC.

V is TRBV5-6 and J is TRBJ2-7; D is unclear. The CDR3 covers 15 residues. Per the germline V gene, CDR1 is SGHDT and CDR2 is YYEEEE. The ends were cut back, 7 bases at V and 1 base at J, with 18 bases in the middle. CDR3 DNA: TGTGCCAGCTCCCACGGAGTTAAGGCGTCCTACGAGCAGTACTTC. This codes for CASSHGVKASYEQYF.

This chain connects TRBV3-1 (or the pseudogene TRBV3-2) to TRBJ2-1, with D possibly TRBD2 on 7 matching bases. Germline loops: CDR1 LGHDT, CDR2 YNNKEL (reference sequence). The CDR3 runs to 16 residues. The V and J ends lost 0 bases and 7 bases respectively, with 16 bases between them. CDR3 region: CASSQEWPGGRNEQFF. The CDR3 DNA sequence: TGTGCCAGCAGCCAAGAGTGGCCGGGGGGCAGAAATGAGCAGTTCTTC.

The chain joins TRBV6-2 or TRBV6-3 to TRBJ2-1; maybe TRBD2 (6 bases). Per the germline V gene, CDR1 is MNHEY and CDR2 is SVGEGT. The V and J ends lost 6 bases and 8 bases respectively, with 29 bases between them. The CDR3 is 18 amino acids. The CDR3 protein is CASSNSIAAGSFRDEQFF. CDR3 DNA: TGTGCCAGCAGCAACTCTATCGCCGCGGGGTCTTTTCGGGATGAGCAGTTCTTC.

This clone turned up a few times. J is TRBJ2-2 and V is TRBV23-1; 10 bases line up with TRBD1. TRBV23-1 belongs to the ORF category, with a function that is uncertain. CDR3 length: 18 amino acids. V was pared by 2 bases and J by 6 bases, with 12 bases of the junction left unmatched. The CDR3 region has the DNA TGCGCCAGCAGTCAACTCGGCGACAGGGGGCGAGGGCCCGGGGAGCTGTTTTTT. Translating gives CASSQLGDRGRGPGELFF.

V and J are TRBV25-1 and TRBJ2-1; D uncertain. This CDR3 contains 14 residues. Per germline, CDR1 MGHDK and CDR2 SYGVNS. V shed 5 bases and J shed 0 bases, with 8 bases lying between them. DNA for the CDR3: TGTGCCAGCAGTCCCATGAGCTCCTACAATGAGCAGTTCTTC. Protein product: CASSPMSSYNEQFF.

The chain is built from TRBV19 and TRBJ1-3; TRBD1 agrees at 7 bases. Germline V lookup: CDR1 LNHDA, CDR2 SQIVND (reference sequence). The CDR3 loop spans 17 amino acids. The ends lost 4 bases at V and 0 bases at J; junction bases unmatched: 9. CDR3 loop: CASSTPTGLYSGNTIYF. The CDR3 DNA reads TGTGCCAGTAGTACCCCGACAGGGCTTTACTCTGGAAACACCATATATTTT. Filled out from reference TRBV19 and TRBJ1-3, the complete variable domain reads DGGITQSPKYLFRKEGQNVTLSCEQNLNHDAMYWYRQDPGQGLRLIYYSQIVNDFQKGDIAEGYSVSREKKESFPLTVTSAQKNPTAFYLCASSTPTGLYSGNTIYFGEGSWLTVV.

This clone was counted a single time. Its ends do not fully match the called genes, so a read error is possible. This chain joins TRBV5-1 and TRBJ1-5; D perhaps matches TRBD1 (5 bases). Germline lookup yields CDR1 SGHRS and CDR2 YFSETQ. This CDR3 has 16 amino acids. The CDR3 DNA follows: TGCGCCAGCTCGCCGGGGGGGACCTCTAGCCATCAGCCCCAGCATTTT. Residues: CASSPGGTSSHQPQHF.

Only a few counts were recorded for this clone. This chain links TRBV29-1 with TRBJ1-2, with 7 bases aligning to TRBD1. With V trimmed by 0 bases and J by 4 bases, 2 bases remained unmatched. This CDR3 has 13 amino acids. Germline-derived CDR1 and CDR2 are SQVTM and ANQGSEA. DNA of the CDR3: TGCAGCGTTGAAGATGGGGACAGCTATGGCTACACCTTC. As protein: CSVEDGDSYGYTF.

The rearrangement joins TRBV7-2 to TRBJ2-1; TRBD2 might be the D (7 bases). V was clipped by 4 bases and J by 8 bases, with 12 bases between them. Looked up from germline, CDR1 is SGHTA and CDR2 is FQGNSA. This CDR3 is built from 13 residues. CDR3 in amino acids: CASSSRGGDEQFF. Written as DNA, the CDR3 is TGTGCCAGCAGCTCTAGGGGGGGGGATGAGCAGTTCTTC.

This rearrangement joins TRBV4-1 to TRBJ1-2, with D possibly being TRBD1 (6 bases). V dropped 0 bases and J dropped 2 bases, with 16 bases sitting between them. The CDR3 is 17 amino acids. Germline V lookup: CDR1 MGHRA, CDR2 YSYEKL. In nucleotides, the CDR3 is TGCGCCAGCAGCCAAGACCCGTCCCAGAGGGGGAACTATGGCTACACCTTC. Encoded protein: CASSQDPSQRGNYGYTF.

The chain couples TRBV18 to TRBJ1-1; a weak D match, TRBD1 (6 bases). The CDR3 sequence is 13 residues long. The germline gives CDR1 KGHSH, CDR2 LQKENI. Trimming pared 6 bases from V and 1 base from J, leaving 9 bases between. The DNA for the CDR3 is TGTGCCAGCTCTCAGGACAGGAACACTGAAGCTTTCTTT. It is translated as CASSQDRNTEAFF.

The chain combines TRBV4-1 with TRBJ1-5, with D hard to call. V gave up 6 bases and J gave up 2 bases, with 11 bases separating them. In germline, CDR1 is MGHRA, CDR2 YSYEKL. This CDR3 has 14 residues. CDR3 sequence: CASRGKAGNQPQHF. CDR3 bases: TGCGCCAGCAGAGGCAAGGCGGGCAATCAGCCCCAGCATTTT.

The rearrangement links TRBV4-1 to TRBJ1-2, with TRBD1 identical over 8 bases. CDR1 and CDR2 from the germline V gene are MGHRA and YSYEKL. CDR3 length: 13 amino acids. V was clipped by 2 bases and J by 7 bases; unmatched bases: 3. CDR3 region: CASSQYQGAGYTF. The CDR3 region has the DNA TGCGCCAGCAGCCAATACCAGGGGGCTGGCTACACCTTC.

This rearrangement joins TRBV19 to TRBJ1-2; possibly TRBD1 for D (6 bases). V lost 3 bases and J 8 bases, leaving 22 bases between the germline ends. CDR3 length equals 16 residues. The V gene's germline CDR1 is LNHDA and CDR2 SQIVND (reference sequence). DNA for the CDR3: TGTGCCAGTAGTATGGGGACAAGGGGGACGCCGGCGGGCTACACCTTC. Its translation: CASSMGTRGTPAGYTF.

The V call is TRBV6-5, the J call TRBJ2-3, with D perhaps matching TRBD1 (5 bases). CDR3 length: 15 residues. CDR1 is MNHEY, CDR2 SVGAGI, per germline. V lost 2 bases and J lost 4, with 13 bases in between. CDR3 amino acids: CASSYGQGLADTQYF. The DNA for the CDR3 is TGTGCCAGCAGTTACGGGCAGGGATTGGCAGATACGCAGTATTTT.

The chain combines TRBV28 with TRBJ2-7; perhaps TRBD2 as D (5 bases). Germline lookup yields CDR1 MDHEN and CDR2 SYDVKM. The CDR3 covers 14 residues. V dropped 5 bases and J dropped 6 bases, with 17 bases sitting between them. The DNA for the CDR3 is TGTGCCAGCAGTCCCGTGGACTCCTCTACCGAGCAGTACTTC. It encodes CASSPVDSSTEQYF.